The 30 T cell receptor beta chains in this list originate from one sample, sequenced in a study of cytomegalovirus exposure and HLA in healthy donors. PCR employed 60 Vbeta and 13 Jbeta primers. TCRdb's table, derived via immunoSEQ multiplex PCR, lists solely in-frame clones and lacks some. The table includes around 59,000 clones, around 83% detected once. The sample taken for sequencing was PBMCs. All receptors derive from a human donor in good health.

The gene calls are TRBV15 and TRBJ2-7, with a tentative D call TRBD2 (7 bases). Trimming removed 3 bases from V and 3 bases from J, with 18 bases in between. Per germline, CDR1 LNHNV and CDR2 YYDKDF (reference sequence). The CDR3 extends over 16 amino acids. DNA of the CDR3: TGTGCCACCAGCAGGGGGGGGGCAGTCAAAGACTACGAGCAGTACTTC. It specifies CATSRGGAVKDYEQYF.

The chain combines TRBV15 with TRBJ1-4; D may be TRBD1 (6 bases). Trimming pared 6 bases from V and 5 bases from J, leaving 16 bases between. The CDR3 is 15 amino acids. Germline V CDR1 and CDR2: LNHNV, YYDKDF (reference sequence). The CDR3 nucleotides are TGTGCCACCAGTTTGCGCGGGGGCCCCAATGAAAAACTGTTTTTT. As protein: CATSLRGGPNEKLFF.

This clone was observed once. This chain connects TRBV30 to TRBJ1-5; TRBD1 is a possible D gene (6 bases). CDR1 and CDR2 (germline): GTSNPN, SVGIG (reference sequence). Trimming took off 0 bases at V and 4 bases at J, with 10 bases between the two ends. The length of the CDR3 is 14 residues. Written as DNA, the CDR3 is TGTGCCTGGAGTGTGGTGACAGGTAATCAGCCCCAGCATTTT. Translation: CAWSVVTGNQPQHF.

The CDR3 DNA follows: TGTGCCTGGAGTGTACTCGGGGGAACAGATACGCAGTATTTT. It specifies CAWSVLGGTDTQYF. V gene TRBV30 combines with J gene TRBJ2-3; a weak D match, TRBD2 (6 bases). Per germline, CDR1 GTSNPN and CDR2 SVGIG (reference sequence). Trimming removed 0 bases from V and 3 bases from J, with 10 bases in between. The CDR3 length is 14 residues.

This clone was counted a few times. The junction and the germline gene differ at one end; a read error may be behind it. The chain recombines TRBV7-7 with TRBJ2-3, with 7 nucleotides matching TRBD1. This CDR3 region has 20 residues. The germline V gene encodes CDR1 SSHAT and CDR2 FNYEAQ (reference sequence). CDR3 sequence (DNA): TGTGCTAGCAGCCCCGACCCGGGGACAGATGAAACCCCCGCACGCGATACGCAGTATTTT. Translation: CASSPDPGTDETPARDTQYF.

V usage is TRBV7-2 and J usage is TRBJ2-1; maybe TRBD1 (5 bases). V lost 2 bases and J 8 bases, leaving 13 bases between the germline ends. Looked up from germline, CDR1 is SGHTA and CDR2 is FQGNSA. This CDR3 has 14 residues. This chain's CDR3 is CASSLRVREYEQFF. The CDR3 nucleotides are TGTGCCAGCAGCTTAAGGGTCAGGGAATATGAGCAGTTCTTC.

The gene calls are TRBV5-4 and TRBJ1-1, with 9 bases identical to TRBD1. This CDR3 has 14 amino acids. The V and J ends lost 0 bases and 5 bases, in that order; junction bases with no gene match: 2. CDR1 and CDR2 (germline): SGHNT, YYREEE (reference sequence). The CDR3 loop is CASSLAGQGTEAFF. Here the CDR3 DNA reads TGTGCCAGCAGCTTGGCGGGACAGGGTACTGAAGCTTTCTTT.

This chain joins TRBV7-2 and TRBJ2-7, with TRBD2 matching over 10 bases. V was pared by 4 bases and J by 9 bases, with 15 bases of the junction left unmatched. The CDR3 covers 16 residues. CDR1 SGHTA and CDR2 FQGNSA come from the germline V gene. DNA for the CDR3: TGTGCCAGCAGCTCCCAGGGATTAGCGGGAGGTCTAGGGCAGTACTTC. Translating it yields CASSSQGLAGGLGQYF.

J is TRBJ2-3 and V is TRBV18; D not certain. Germline CDR1 reads KGHSH; CDR2 reads LQKENI. V lost 3 bases and J 4 bases, leaving 5 bases between the germline ends. The CDR3 totals 12 residues. The CDR3 protein is CASSPSADTQYF. The DNA for the CDR3 is TGTGCCAGCTCACCGTCGGCAGATACGCAGTATTTT. The full variable domain, with the rest looked up from reference TRBV18 and TRBJ2-3, is NAGVMQNPRHLVRRRGQEARLRCSPMKGHSHVYWYRQLPEEGLKFMVYLQKENIIDESGMPKERFSAEFPKEGPSILRIQQVVRGDSAAYFCASSPSADTQYFGPGTRLTVL.

This sequence joins TRBV5-1 and TRBJ2-7; D call uncertain. Germline V lookup: CDR1 SGHRS, CDR2 YFSETQ. Trimming left V 2 bases short and J 0 bases short, with 6 bases between. The CDR3 contains 13 residues. CDR3 DNA: TGCGCCAGCAGCTTATATAACTCCTACGAGCAGTACTTC. It is translated as CASSLYNSYEQYF.

J is TRBJ1-2 and V is TRBV7-2, with 7 bases that match TRBD1. This CDR3 spans 17 amino acids. Germline V gives CDR1 SGHTA, CDR2 FQGNSA. V shed 6 bases and J 1 base; nucleotides not matched to a gene: 14. The CDR3 loop is CASSPIPGQLYNYGYTF. CDR3 DNA: TGTGCCAGCAGTCCAATCCCGGGACAGTTATATAACTATGGCTACACCTTC.

The chain combines TRBV6-1 with TRBJ1-2; D not certain. This CDR3 is 14 amino acids long. V lost 2 bases and J lost 1, with 8 bases in between. The germline V gene has CDR1 MNHNS and CDR2 SASEGT. DNA of the CDR3: TGTGCCAGCAGTGAATCGGTCGGTAACTATGGCTACACCTTC. Translated: CASSESVGNYGYTF.

This clone was observed once. The genes are TRBV18 and TRBJ1-1; TRBD1 matches at 9 bases. Germline assignment: CDR1 KGHSH and CDR2 LQKENI. The CDR3 contains 14 residues. V trimming: 2 bases; J trimming: 3 bases; junction bases outside the gene matches: 1. CDR3 DNA sequence: TGTGCCAGCTCACCAACAGGGGGCCACACTGAAGCTTTCTTT. It specifies CASSPTGGHTEAFF.

This clone was found once. The chain recombines TRBV2 with TRBJ2-1, with a tentative D call TRBD1 (6 bases). Looked up from germline, CDR1 is SNHLY and CDR2 is FYNNEI. There are 13 residues in the CDR3. Trimming took off 4 bases at V and 9 bases at J, with 13 bases between the two ends. CDR3 residues: CASSVGQGLEQFF. DNA for the CDR3: TGTGCCAGCAGTGTTGGTCAGGGGCTTGAGCAGTTCTTC.

The chain employs TRBV21-1 and TRBJ1-1. TRBV21-1 is a pseudogene segment. CDR3 length: 17 amino acids. CDR3 sequence reads: CASSSIGGWGTNTEAFF. The CDR3 bases are TGTGCCAGCAGCTCAATTGGGGGGTGGGGGACGAACACTGAAGCTTTCTTT.

Within the sample, this clone is medium-sized. The chain recombines TRBV10-1 with TRBJ1-4, with 8 bases fitting TRBD1. The CDR3 covers 15 residues. Trimming took 5 bases from V and 7 from J; bases not matched to a gene: 9. Germline CDR1 WNHNN, CDR2 SYGVQD (reference sequence). The DNA for the CDR3 is TGCGCCAGCAGTCCAGGACAGGGCGATTCTGAAAAACTGTTTTTT. Residues: CASSPGQGDSEKLFF.

In DNA form, the CDR3 reads TGTGCCAGCAGTTACGGGTGGGGGCCAGATACGCAGTATTTT. Encoded protein: CASSYGWGPDTQYF. The chain is built from TRBV6-5 and TRBJ2-3, with a tentative D call TRBD1 (6 bases). CDR1 and CDR2 (germline): MNHEY, SVGAGI. The CDR3 runs 14 residues. V was cut by 2 bases and J by 4 bases, with 10 bases left in between.

The DNA of the CDR3 is TGTGCCACCAGCAGAGATCGTACAGGGCTGATCTATGGCTACACCTTC. As protein: CATSRDRTGLIYGYTF. The V call is TRBV15, the J call TRBJ1-2, with D maybe TRBD1 (6 bases). Germline CDR1 and CDR2: LNHNV and YYDKDF (reference sequence). V was pared by 0 bases and J by 4 bases, with 15 bases between. The CDR3 is 16 residues long.

In DNA form, the CDR3 reads TGTGCCAGCAGCTTAGACCTAGCCGGGGGGGCCCAGTACTTC. Its protein is CASSLDLAGGAQYF. J is TRBJ2-5 and V is TRBV7-9; 8 nucleotides line up with TRBD2. The CDR3 runs 14 residues. Germline V gene lookup returns CDR1 SEHNR and CDR2 FQNEAQ (reference sequence). Trimming removed 1 base from V and 9 bases from J; junction bases left unmatched: 7. Full variable domain (rest looked up from reference TRBV7-9 and TRBJ2-5): DTGVSQNPRHKITKRGQNVTFRCDPISEHNRLYWYRQTLGQGPEFLTYFQNEAQLEKSRLLSDRFSAERPKGSFSTLEIQRTEQGDSAMYLCASSLDLAGGAQYFGPGTRLLVL.

The J gene is TRBJ2-5, the V gene TRBV7-2, with D perhaps matching TRBD1 (6 bases). The length of the CDR3 is 15 residues. V was cut by 5 bases and J by 9 bases, with 22 bases left in between. Germline V gives CDR1 SGHTA, CDR2 FQGNSA. CDR3 sequence reads: CASSPPETGTRAQYF. As DNA, the CDR3 is TGTGCCAGCAGCCCTCCTGAGACAGGCACCCGGGCCCAGTACTTC.

The chain joins TRBV9 to TRBJ2-1; D not resolved. CDR1 is SGDLS and CDR2 is YYNGEE in the germline V gene. Deletions cut 1 base from V and 4 bases from J, with 6 bases between. This CDR3 has 13 amino acids. CDR3 loop: CASSVSHYNEQFF. The CDR3, as DNA: TGTGCCAGCAGCGTATCACATTACAATGAGCAGTTCTTC.

This clone was seen just once. The germline gene is not matched at one end of the junction; a read error may be the cause. The chain is built from TRBV7-9 and TRBJ2-5, with TRBD1 matching over 9 bases. Germline V gene lookup returns CDR1 SEHNR and CDR2 FQNEAQ (reference sequence). The CDR3 has 15 residues. The CDR3 region is CSSSLHDRGDETQYF. The CDR3 coding sequence is TGTTCCAGCAGCTTACATGACAGGGGGGATGAGACCCAGTACTTC.

The chain uses TRBV11-2 and TRBJ2-5, with 7 bases identical to TRBD1. Looked up from germline, CDR1 is SGHAT and CDR2 is FQNNGV. The CDR3 sequence is 14 residues long. V shed 5 bases and J 7 bases; nucleotides not matched to a gene: 10. CDR3 coding DNA: TGTGCCAGCAGCCCTCGACAGGGTCCGGGGACCCAGTACTTC. It translates to CASSPRQGPGTQYF.

J is TRBJ2-1 and V is TRBV28, with 9 bases matching TRBD2. CDR3 length: 16 residues. Germline CDR1 reads MDHEN; CDR2 reads SYDVKM. Losses at the gene ends were 0 bases for V and 6 bases for J; bases not matched to a gene: 6. CDR3 DNA sequence: TGTGCCAGCAGTTTATGGAGCGGGAGGCCCGCCAATGAGCAGTTCTTC. This translates into CASSLWSGRPANEQFF.

The chain combines TRBV18 with TRBJ1-1; weak D call: TRBD1 (6 bases). The V and J ends lost 3 bases and 0 bases respectively, with 14 bases between them. CDR3 length: 16 amino acids. The germline CDR1 and CDR2 sequences are KGHSH and LQKENI. As DNA, the CDR3 is TGTGCCAGCTCACCGCAACAGGGCTCGGTGAACACTGAAGCTTTCTTT. Protein sequence: CASSPQQGSVNTEAFF.

The V and J genes are TRBV15 and TRBJ2-7; D not resolved. Germline values: CDR1 LNHNV, CDR2 YYDKDF (reference sequence). Trimming pared 7 bases from V and 6 bases from J, leaving 16 bases between. The CDR3 has 13 residues. This CDR3 reads CATNNDPRSEQYF. DNA for the CDR3: TGTGCCACCAACAATGACCCTAGGAGCGAGCAGTACTTC.

V and J are TRBV19 and TRBJ2-7; the D gene is possibly TRBD2 (6 bases). The CDR3 is 16 amino acids. The germline gives CDR1 LNHDA, CDR2 SQIVND (reference sequence). Between the trimmed V and J ends, which lost 3 bases and 2 bases, there was a span of 17 bases. The CDR3 DNA reads TGTGCCAGTAGTATGGTCCGGCTAGCGAATACCTACGAGCAGTACTTC. Its protein is CASSMVRLANTYEQYF.

This clone was observed a few times. The chain has TRBV30 and TRBJ2-2, with a possible D match to TRBD1 (5 bases). CDR3 length: 15 amino acids. Germline lookup yields CDR1 GTSNPN and CDR2 SVGIG (reference sequence). V lost 2 bases to trimming and J lost 9 bases, with 19 bases between them. DNA of the CDR3: TGTGCCTGGAGTCCTCCCGGCCGGTGGGGCAGGGAGCTGTTTTTT. Translation: CAWSPPGRWGRELFF.

About this clone: In the same sample, other DNA sequences code for this CDR3. V gene TRBV9 combines with J gene TRBJ1-1, with 7 bases matching TRBD1. The CDR3 spans 15 residues. From germline, CDR1 is SGDLS and CDR2 YYNGEE. Losses at the gene ends were 3 bases for V and 2 bases for J; bases not matched to a gene: 7. DNA for the CDR3: TGTGCCAGCAGCGAGGCCGGGACAGCTAACACTGAAGCTTTCTTT. Its translation is CASSEAGTANTEAFF.

The chain joins TRBV29-1 to TRBJ1-1; the D is unclear. V was cut by 0 bases and J by 2 bases, with 13 bases left in between. The germline gives CDR1 SQVTM, CDR2 ANQGSEA. This CDR3 region has 15 residues. The CDR3, as DNA: TGCAGCGTTGAAGATGGTCCCAGGCCTAACACTGAAGCTTTCTTT. Its translation is CSVEDGPRPNTEAFF.